This TCR beta chain was sequenced in a study of persistence of HIV-infected CD4 T cells (dated by TCRdb to the early 2020s). For context, the study as a whole: The study isolated CMV- and HIV-1 Gag-responding CD4+ T cells from ART-treated individuals to examine antigen-driven clonal expansion of HIV-1-infected cells. The median time the participants had spent on suppressive ART was around 8 years. Peripheral blood samples of up to roughly 200 mL were obtained at multiple time points, with the exception of a couple of participants, for whom leukapheresis was performed at a single time point. The clonality of all cells in each sorted population was measured by TCRbeta sequencing, and the clonality of infected cells was measured by proviral sequencing. For the TCR cluster analysis across participants, fewer than 10 participants were included for CMV and about seven participants for Gag.

The treatment or condition label, read with the paper, signifies: suppressive antiretroviral therapy. A pool of overlapping 15-mer peptides from HIV-1 Gag, at 0.85 to 1 ug per peptide per mL, was used to stimulate the cells. Nonresponding CD40L-negative CD69-negative CD45RO-high memory CD4+ T cells were sorted as memory populations depleted of antigen-responding cells. HIV-1-infected adults in whom suppressive ART had been started during chronic infection were enrolled as participants. For at least 4 years, participants had undetectable plasma HIV-1 RNA, below 50 copies/mL. To be included, a participant needed positive CMV serology and a CD4+ T cell count above 400 cells/uL. Before stimulation, PBMCs were isolated using density centrifugation and depleted of CD8+ T cells. CD8-depleted PBMCs were stimulated for roughly 20 hours with anti-CD28/CD49d costimulation, CD40-blocking antibody and enfuvirtide to prevent new infections. Cells were sorted on a Beckman Coulter MoFlo Legacy or XDP sorter, with propidium iodide excluding dead cells. For samples with more than one million cells, genomic DNA was extracted with the QIAamp DNA Mini Kit, and for all other samples the Quick-DNA Microprep Kit was used.

The immunoSEQ hsTCRB assay version 4 in survey mode was used to sequence TCRbeta repertoires from genomic DNA. For TCRbeta sequencing, genomic DNA was diluted to around 10 ng/uL, and up to roughly 1 ug was used per sample. The source study handled its data this way. TCRbeta data analysis was done in ImmunoSeq Analyzer 3.0, and diversity was calculated on productive nucleotide rearrangements. Using the Immunarch R package, the improved Chao index served to estimate lower-bound TCR diversity and the Gini coefficient served to estimate clonality. When different nucleotide rearrangements encoded the same CDR3beta amino acid sequence, each rearrangement was treated as a distinct clonotype. Differential abundance analysis identified TCRbeta sequences significantly enriched in antigen-responding cells relative to anti-CD3/anti-CD28-activated cells. TCRs were clustered by predicted peptide-MHC specificity with GLIPH2, both within individual participants and across merged participant data sets. TCRdb obtained this table from immuneACCESS and retained in-frame rearrangements with V and J assigned. These tables miss some clones; where compared with another copy, unresolved V genes account for less than half of the shortfall, and the remainder is unexplained. The V and J calls and clone size were taken over from that table, and D and trimming were inferred from the DNA. This sample holds tens of thousands of clones; over 60% were observed only once. 1.5% to 2% of the sample comes from the top ten.

A note on this clone: The antigen it binds to is not known. One base away there is no much larger clone; base qualities are not given.

Beyond this particular receptor, the publication reports: TCRbeta richness in CMV- and Gag-responding cells was significantly lower than in anti-CD3/anti-CD28-responding cells; CMV-responding cells had higher oligoclonality than CD3/CD28-stimulated and Gag-responding cells. Antigen-responding cells were enriched for degenerate expanded CDR3beta sequences, which suggests convergent selection of CD4+ responses to CMV and Gag. Within the same sorted populations, how oligoclonal the TCRs were correlated with how oligoclonal the proviruses were. Restriction of bulk TCR analyses to the rare CMV-responding cells that actually carried HIV-1 proviruses was not possible. Only a small number of individuals took part in the study, and only a limited range of antigens was tested.

Trimmed from V: 9 bases; trimmed from J: 1 base; junction bases lacking a gene match: 4. Including the terminal cysteine and phenylalanine, the CDR3 comprises 13 residues. Solely the CDR3 DNA is kept, with 39 bases framed from the first base. The germline V gene (reference sequence) sets CDR1 to LNHDA and CDR2 to SQIVND. This specimen consisted of CD4+ T cells sorted from PBMCs after roughly 18-hour stimulation, obtained from a patient who received antiretroviral therapy. Reading the label with the study, this specimen's cell subset or site is: CD40L-CD69- CD45RO-high memory CD4 T cells not responding to Gag peptides. Here the chain combines TRBV19 and TRBJ2-7; TRBD1 agrees with 9 junctional bases. This receptor was identified in an adult man with HIV who was CMV-seropositive. The CDR3 in this case is CASPGTGSYEQYF. The nucleotide sequence is TGTGCCAGCCCCGGGACAGGGTCCTACGAGCAGTACTTC.